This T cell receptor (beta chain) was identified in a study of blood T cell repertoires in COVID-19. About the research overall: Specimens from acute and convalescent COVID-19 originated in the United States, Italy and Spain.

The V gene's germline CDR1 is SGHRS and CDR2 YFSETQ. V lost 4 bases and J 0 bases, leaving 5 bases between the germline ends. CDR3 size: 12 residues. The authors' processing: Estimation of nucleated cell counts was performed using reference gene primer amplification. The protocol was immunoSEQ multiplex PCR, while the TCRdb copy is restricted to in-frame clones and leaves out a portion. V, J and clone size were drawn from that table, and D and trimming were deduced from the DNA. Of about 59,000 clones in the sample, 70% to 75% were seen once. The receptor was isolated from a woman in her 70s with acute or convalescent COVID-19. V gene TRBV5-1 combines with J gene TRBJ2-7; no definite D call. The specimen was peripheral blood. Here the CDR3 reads CASSANSYEQYF. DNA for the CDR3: TGCGCCAGCAGCGCGAACTCCTACGAGCAGTACTTC.